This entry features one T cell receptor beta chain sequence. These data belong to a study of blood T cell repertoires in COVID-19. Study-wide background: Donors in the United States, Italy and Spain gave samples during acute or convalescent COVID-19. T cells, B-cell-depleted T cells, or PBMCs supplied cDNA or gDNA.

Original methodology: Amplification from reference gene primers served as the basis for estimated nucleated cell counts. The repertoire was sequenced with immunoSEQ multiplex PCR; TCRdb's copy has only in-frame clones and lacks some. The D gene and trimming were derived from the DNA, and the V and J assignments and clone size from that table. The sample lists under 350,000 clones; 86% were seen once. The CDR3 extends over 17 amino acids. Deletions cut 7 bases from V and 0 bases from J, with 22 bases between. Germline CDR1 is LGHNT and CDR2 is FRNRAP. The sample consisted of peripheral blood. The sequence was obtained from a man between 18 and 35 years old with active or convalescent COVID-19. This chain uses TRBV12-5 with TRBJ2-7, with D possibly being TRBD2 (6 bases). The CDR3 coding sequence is TGTGCTAGTGCCGTTTTCCTTGCGGGATTTTACTCCTACGAGCAGTACTTC. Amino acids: CASAVFLAGFYSYEQYF.